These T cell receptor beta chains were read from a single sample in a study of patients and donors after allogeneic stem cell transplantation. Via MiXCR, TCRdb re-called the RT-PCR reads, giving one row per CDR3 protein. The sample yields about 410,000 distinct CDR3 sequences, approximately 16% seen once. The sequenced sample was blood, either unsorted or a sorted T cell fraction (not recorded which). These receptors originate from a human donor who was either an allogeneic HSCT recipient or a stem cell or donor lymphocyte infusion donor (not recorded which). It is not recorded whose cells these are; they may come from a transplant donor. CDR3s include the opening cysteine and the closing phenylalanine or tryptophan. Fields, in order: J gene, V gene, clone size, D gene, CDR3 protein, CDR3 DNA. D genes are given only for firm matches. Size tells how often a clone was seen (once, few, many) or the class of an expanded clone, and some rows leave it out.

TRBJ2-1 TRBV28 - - CASSPPRHEQFF TGTGCCAGCAGCCCTCCCAGGCATGAGCAGTTCTTC
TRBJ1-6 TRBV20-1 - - CSARVGDLYSPLHF TGCAGTGCTAGAGTAGGGGATTTGTATTCACCCCTCCACTTT
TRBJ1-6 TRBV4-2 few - CASSQESPHRAGASPLHF TGTGCCAGCAGCCAAGAGAGCCCGCACAGGGCGGGTGCTTCACCCCTCCACTTT
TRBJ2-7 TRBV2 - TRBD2 CASSDGAGGLEEQYF TGTGCCAGCAGTGACGGGGCGGGAGGATTGGAGGAGCAGTACTTC
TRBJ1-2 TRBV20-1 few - CSARELGGYTF TGCAGTGCTAGAGAGCTGGGAGGCTACACCTTC
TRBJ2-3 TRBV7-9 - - CASSFRASQPTDTQYF TGTGCCAGCAGCTTCCGAGCGTCCCAACCGACAGATACGCAGTATTTT
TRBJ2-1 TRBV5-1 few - CASSSPEREASYNEQFF TGCGCCAGCAGCTCCCCGGAGAGGGAAGCTTCTTACAATGAGCAGTTCTTC
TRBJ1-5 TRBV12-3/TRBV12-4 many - CASSFRQSFSNQPQHF TGTGCCAGCAGTTTTCGGCAGTCCTTTAGCAATCAGCCCCAGCATTTT
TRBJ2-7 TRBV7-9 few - CASSFRTRYEQYF TGTGCCAGCAGCTTTAGGACACGCTACGAGCAGTACTTC
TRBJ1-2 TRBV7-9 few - CASSSDPNYGYTF TGTGCCAGCAGTTCTGACCCTAACTATGGCTACACCTTC
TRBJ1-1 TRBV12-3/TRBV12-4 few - CASILRGSTNTEAFF TGTGCCAGCATCCTCCGGGGCAGTACGAACACTGAAGCTTTCTTT
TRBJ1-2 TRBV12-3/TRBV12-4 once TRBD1 CASSSGTGGYYGYTF TGTGCCAGCAGCTCCGGGACAGGGGGTTACTATGGCTACACCTTC
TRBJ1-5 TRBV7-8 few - CASSPEGAGYQPQHF TGTGCCAGCAGCCCAGAAGGGGCAGGGTATCAGCCCCAGCATTTT
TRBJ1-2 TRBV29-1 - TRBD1 CSVEDRGQAYGYTF TGCAGCGTTGAAGATCGGGGACAGGCCTATGGCTACACCTTC
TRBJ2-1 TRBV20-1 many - CSGHLGFRESEQFF TGCAGTGGACATTTAGGATTCAGGGAAAGTGAGCAGTTCTTC
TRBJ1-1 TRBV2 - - CASHVVGNTEAFF TGTGCCAGCCATGTCGTGGGGAACACTGAAGCTTTCTTT
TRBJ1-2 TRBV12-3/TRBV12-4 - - CASSPQTSYGYTF TGTGCCAGCAGTCCTCAAACTTCTTATGGCTACACCTTC
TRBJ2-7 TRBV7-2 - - CASSFVPGTYEQYF TGTGCCAGCAGCTTTGTTCCGGGGACCTACGAGCAGTACTTC
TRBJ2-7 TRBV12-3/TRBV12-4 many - CASSSAYEQYF TGTGCCAGCAGCTCCGCCTACGAGCAGTACTTC
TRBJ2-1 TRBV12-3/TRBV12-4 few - CASRPGLGGSSYNEQFF TGTGCCAGCAGACCCGGACTAGGGGGGAGCTCCTACAATGAGCAGTTCTTC
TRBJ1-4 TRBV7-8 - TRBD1 CASSLLDRRDEKLFF TGTGCCAGCAGCTTATTGGACAGGAGAGATGAAAAACTGTTTTTT
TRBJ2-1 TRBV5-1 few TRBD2 CASSSGGGSYNEQFF TGCGCCAGCAGCTCTGGGGGGGGCTCCTACAATGAGCAGTTCTTC
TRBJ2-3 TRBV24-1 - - CATSDRGSRTDTQYF TGTGCCACCAGTGATAGGGGCAGCCGCACAGATACGCAGTATTTT
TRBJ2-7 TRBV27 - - CASSPGGYEIYEQYF TGTGCCAGCTCCCCAGGAGGGTACGAGATATACGAGCAGTACTTC
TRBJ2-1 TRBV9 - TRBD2 CASSPRTSGGAEGQFF TGTGCCAGCAGCCCCCGTACTAGCGGGGGGGCCGAGGGGCAGTTCTTC
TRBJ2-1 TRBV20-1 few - CSARGLGRYNEQFF TGCAGTGCTAGAGGGCTAGGGAGGTACAATGAGCAGTTCTTC
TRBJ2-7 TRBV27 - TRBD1 CASRWTGSYEQYF TGTGCCAGCAGATGGACAGGGAGCTACGAGCAGTACTTC
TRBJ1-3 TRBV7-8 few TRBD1 CASSFMRGPAGNTIYF TGTGCCAGCAGCTTTATGAGGGGGCCCGCTGGAAACACCATATATTTT
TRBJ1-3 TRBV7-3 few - CASSENGGGNTICF TGTGCCAGCAGCGAAAACGGGGGGGGGAACACCATATGTTTT
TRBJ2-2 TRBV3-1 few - CASSQDQALSRPGELFF TGTGCCAGCAGCCAAGATCAAGCACTATCCAGGCCCGGGGAGCTGTTTTTT
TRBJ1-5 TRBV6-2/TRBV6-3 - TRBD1 CASRGTGARNQPQHF TGTGCCAGCAGGGGGACAGGGGCAAGAAATCAGCCCCAGCATTTT
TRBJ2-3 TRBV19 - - CASSSGVVRTDTQYF TGTGCCAGTAGTTCAGGGGTAGTCCGCACAGATACGCAGTATTTT
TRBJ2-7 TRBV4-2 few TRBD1 CASSPQTGIYEQYF TGTGCCAGCAGCCCTCAGACAGGGATCTACGAGCAGTACTTC
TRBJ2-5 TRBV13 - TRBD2 CASSPQNRLAGGETQYF TGTGCCAGCAGCCCCCAAAACCGACTAGCGGGGGGAGAGACCCAGTACTTC
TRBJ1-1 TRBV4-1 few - CASSQVVIRPPEAFF TGCGCCAGCAGCCAAGTGGTTATAAGACCCCCTGAAGCTTTCTTT
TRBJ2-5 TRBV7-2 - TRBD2 CASSSAGGRETQYF TGTGCCAGCAGTTCAGCGGGGGGGAGGGAGACCCAGTACTTC
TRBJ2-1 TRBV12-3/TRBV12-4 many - CASSGGPGHEQFF TGTGCCAGCAGTGGGGGGCCCGGCCATGAGCAGTTCTTC
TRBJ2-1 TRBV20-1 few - CSPGGVSHNEQFF TGCAGCCCCGGGGGAGTGAGTCACAATGAGCAGTTCTTC
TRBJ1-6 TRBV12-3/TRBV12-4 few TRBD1 CASSWGIRTGESPLHF TGTGCCAGCAGTTGGGGGATAAGGACAGGGGAATCACCCCTCCACTTT
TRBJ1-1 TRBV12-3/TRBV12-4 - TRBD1 CASRDRGHTEAFF TGTGCCAGCCGGGACAGGGGGCACACTGAAGCTTTCTTT
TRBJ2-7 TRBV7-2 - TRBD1 CASSLRGQGAREQYF TGTGCCAGCAGCTTAAGAGGGCAGGGGGCGCGGGAGCAGTACTTC
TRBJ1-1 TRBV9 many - CASSVEGSAVAFF TGTGCCAGCAGCGTAGAAGGCAGCGCGGTAGCTTTCTTT
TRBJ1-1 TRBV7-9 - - CASSLDGGRAFF TGTGCCAGCAGCTTAGACGGCGGGAGGGCTTTCTTT
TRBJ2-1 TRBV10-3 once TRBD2 CAISESLAGVRNEQFF TGTGCCATCAGTGAGTCCCTAGCGGGAGTAAGGAATGAGCAGTTCTTC
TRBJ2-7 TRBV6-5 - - CASSYSISQADAYEQYF TGTGCCAGCAGTTACTCGATCTCCCAGGCAGACGCCTACGAGCAGTACTTC
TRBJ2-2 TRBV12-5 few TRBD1 CASGLTGAGELFF TGTGCTAGTGGCCTAACAGGGGCCGGGGAGCTGTTTTTT
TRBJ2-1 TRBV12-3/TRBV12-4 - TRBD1 CASRPGQKSYNEQFF TGTGCCAGCAGGCCGGGACAGAAATCCTACAATGAGCAGTTCTTC
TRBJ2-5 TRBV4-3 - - CASSYPGCGSAETQYF TGCGCCAGCAGCTACCCCGGGTGTGGTAGCGCCGAGACCCAGTACTTC
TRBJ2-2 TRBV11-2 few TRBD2 CASSLTSGRPPHTGELFF TGTGCCAGCAGCTTGACTAGCGGGAGGCCCCCCCACACCGGGGAGCTGTTTTTT
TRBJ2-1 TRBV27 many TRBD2 CASSFLAGVDNEQFF TGTGCCAGCAGTTTCTTAGCGGGAGTAGACAATGAGCAGTTCTTC
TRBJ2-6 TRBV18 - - CASSPPYSGANVLTF TGTGCCAGCTCACCACCGTACTCTGGGGCCAACGTCCTGACTTTC
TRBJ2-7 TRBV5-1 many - CASSLITTHEQYF TGCGCCAGCAGCTTGATTACGACGCACGAGCAGTACTTC
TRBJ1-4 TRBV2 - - CASREETTNEKLFF TGTGCCAGCAGGGAAGAAACAACTAATGAAAAACTGTTTTTT
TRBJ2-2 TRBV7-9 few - CASSLAEGPGELFF TGTGCCAGCAGCTTAGCGGAGGGGCCCGGGGAGCTGTTTTTT
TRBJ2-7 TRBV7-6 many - CASSWGPNYEQYF TGTGCCAGCAGCTGGGGGCCAAACTACGAGCAGTACTTC
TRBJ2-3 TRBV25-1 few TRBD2 CASSEYSGGADTQYF TGTGCCAGCAGTGAATACAGCGGGGGGGCAGATACGCAGTATTTT
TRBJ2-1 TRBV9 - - CASSVAERGPYNEQFF TGTGCCAGCAGCGTAGCTGAACGGGGCCCCTACAATGAGCAGTTCTTC
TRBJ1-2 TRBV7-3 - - CASSSRGALPYGYTF TGTGCCAGCAGCTCTCGCGGAGCGTTACCTTATGGCTACACCTTC